These 29 T cell receptor beta chains came from one sample sequenced in a study of cytomegalovirus exposure and HLA in healthy donors. The primer mix had 60 Vbeta and 13 Jbeta primers. This table comes from immunoSEQ multiplex PCR, and its TCRdb copy is limited to in-frame clones, with some not included. The data show more than 200,000 clones, with about 80% seen just once and around 6% held by the top ten. The sequenced sample was PBMCs. The source of these receptors is a man aged 35-49 years in good health and CMV-seropositive.

This sequence joins TRBV27 and TRBJ2-1; 7 bases fit TRBD1. This CDR3 spans 16 amino acids. With 2 bases clipped from V and 0 bases from J, the junction kept 4 bases outside the gene matches. The V gene's germline CDR1 is MNHEY and CDR2 SMNVEV (reference sequence). The CDR3 nucleotides read TGTGCCAGCAGTTTACGGACAGGCAGCTCCTACAATGAGCAGTTCTTC. Translation: CASSLRTGSSYNEQFF.

This clone appeared once. The rearrangement links TRBV6-5 to TRBJ1-1; 8 bases agree with TRBD1. The J segment lost 4 bases and the V segment lost 6 bases, leaving 7 bases of the junction unmatched. Germline V CDR1 and CDR2: MNHEY, SVGAGI. CDR3 size: 14 residues. The CDR3, as DNA: TGTGCCAGCAGCCCCGGGACAGGCGCCACTGAAGCTTTCTTT. Translation: CASSPGTGATEAFF.

The chain recombines TRBV28 with TRBJ1-5; D not resolved. CDR3 length equals 13 residues. Germline-derived CDR1 and CDR2 are MDHEN and SYDVKM. Trimming removed 11 bases at V and 4 bases at J, with 15 bases between. The CDR3 region has the DNA TGTGCCGCACTGGGGAGCCCTAATCAGCCCCAGCATTTT. Residues: CAALGSPNQPQHF.

The gene calls are TRBV7-9 and TRBJ2-7; 10 bases match TRBD1. V lost 3 bases to trimming and J lost 5 bases; unmatched junction nucleotides: 4. The germline V gene has CDR1 SEHNR and CDR2 FQNEAQ (reference sequence). The CDR3 spans 14 residues. CDR3 loop: CASSFGTGDDEQYV. CDR3 DNA: TGTGCCAGCAGCTTTGGGACAGGGGACGACGAGCAGTACGTC.

This clone was counted once. The CDR3 reads CASSLPTGPSYEQCV. The CDR3 coding sequence is TGTGCCAGCAGCCTCCCGACAGGTCCATCCTACGAGCAGTGCGTC. The chain links TRBV5-4 to TRBJ2-7; weak D call: TRBD1 (6 bases). The CDR3 has 15 residues. From germline, CDR1 is SGHNT and CDR2 YYREEE (reference sequence).

The rearrangement links TRBV29-1 to TRBJ2-3; 8 positions agree with TRBD1. The CDR3 totals 16 residues. Germline V lookup: CDR1 SQVTM, CDR2 ANQGSEA. Trimming removed 7 bases from V and 4 bases from J; junction bases left unmatched: 16. CDR3 DNA: TGCAGCGGTATGGTCCTGGACAGGGCTCGCGCAGATACGCAGTATTTT. Encoded protein: CSGMVLDRARADTQYF.

This chain uses TRBV6-1 with TRBJ2-5; 7 positions match TRBD2. J was trimmed by 4 bases and V by 1 base; bases with no gene match: 6. Germline CDR1 reads MNHNS; CDR2 reads SASEGT. This CDR3 region has 15 residues. The CDR3 sequence is CASSEGAAGAETQYF. CDR3 bases: TGTGCCAGCAGTGAAGGGGCTGCGGGAGCAGAGACCCAGTACTTC.

This clone was seen a single time. The gene calls are TRBV7-8 and TRBJ2-7, with D perhaps matching TRBD1 (6 bases). The CDR3 totals 15 residues. Germline CDR1 reads SGHVS; CDR2 reads FQNEAQ. Trimming cost V 5 bases and J 2 bases, with 16 bases left between them. The CDR3, as DNA: TGTGCCAGCAGCCTGGGGGCAGGGTCCACCTACGAGCAGTACTTC. Amino acids: CASSLGAGSTYEQYF.

This clone was counted only a few times. This rearrangement joins TRBV11-3 to TRBJ2-1; no firm D call. The CDR3 runs 12 residues. Trimming took 2 bases from V and 9 from J, leaving 8 bases between them. CDR1 SGHNT and CDR2 YENEEA come from the germline V gene. In DNA form, the CDR3 reads TGTGCCAGCAGCTTACCTCCGGGTGAGCAGTTCTTC. It codes for CASSLPPGEQFF.

This chain uses TRBV9 with TRBJ1-1; 11 bases align to TRBD1. V gave up 0 bases and J gave up 7 bases; unmatched junction bases: 5. The CDR3 extends over 15 amino acids. Germline loops: CDR1 SGDLS, CDR2 YYNGEE. The CDR3 coding sequence is TGTGCCAGCAGCGTAGCCGGGACAGGGGGTGGTGAAGCTTTCTTT. Residues: CASSVAGTGGGEAFF.

The V gene is TRBV19, the J gene TRBJ1-1; 7 bases are shared with TRBD1. The CDR3 consists of 15 residues. V was clipped by 7 bases and J by 3 bases; unmatched bases: 11. From germline, CDR1 is LNHDA and CDR2 SQIVND (reference sequence). CDR3 nucleotides: TGTGCCAGTAAGGATCGCACAGGGGCGGACACTGAAGCTTTCTTT. Its translation is CASKDRTGADTEAFF.

V and J are TRBV5-1 and TRBJ2-1; 9 bases line up with TRBD1. CDR3 length equals 15 residues. Per the germline V gene, CDR1 is SGHRS and CDR2 is YFSETQ. The junction had 4 bases not matched to a gene; V was cut back by 3 bases and J by 3 bases. CDR3 sequence reads: CASSSRTGDYNEQFF. The DNA for the CDR3 is TGCGCCAGCAGCTCGAGGACAGGGGACTACAATGAGCAGTTCTTC.

The chain joins TRBV5-1 to TRBJ2-5, with D perhaps TRBD1 (6 bases). The end of the DNA fits TRBJ2-7 better, so the J call may be wrong. CDR1 SGHRS and CDR2 YFSETQ come from the germline V gene. The CDR3 is 15 amino acids. In DNA form, the CDR3 reads TGCGCCACCAGGTACAGGGTGATCGTCCGAACCGAGCAGTACTTC. Translation gives CATRYRVIVRTEQYF.

This chain links TRBV11-2 with TRBJ2-3; D possibly corresponds to TRBD2 (5 bases). Trimming took off 5 bases at V and 4 bases at J, with 10 bases between the two ends. The CDR3 has 13 amino acids. The germline CDR1 and CDR2 sequences are SGHAT and FQNNGV. CDR3 protein: CASSVAFADTQYF. The CDR3 DNA is TGTGCCAGCAGCGTAGCGTTTGCAGATACGCAGTATTTT.

In DNA, the CDR3 is TGTGCCAGCAGTCCCAGAAACACTGAAGCTTTCTTT. Its protein product is CASSPRNTEAFF. The rearrangement joins TRBV28 to TRBJ1-1; unclear D gene. The V end was cut by 5 bases, the J end by 2 bases, with 6 bases between. Germline loops: CDR1 MDHEN, CDR2 SYDVKM. This CDR3 contains 12 residues. The variable domain in full, completed from reference TRBV28 and TRBJ1-1, reads DVKVTQSSRYLVKRTGEKVFLECVQDMDHENMFWYRQDPGLGLRLIYFSYDVKMKEKGDIPEGYSVSREKKERFSLILESASTNQTSMYLCASSPRNTEAFFGQGTRLTVV.

The genes are TRBV5-1 and TRBJ2-1; 8 nucleotides agree with TRBD1. This CDR3 is 15 amino acids long. Germline V gene lookup returns CDR1 SGHRS and CDR2 YFSETQ. V gave up 3 bases and J gave up 13 bases; unmatched junction bases: 15. The CDR3 protein is CASSWGPGGASSQFF. The CDR3, as DNA: TGCGCCAGCAGCTGGGGGCCAGGGGGCGCCTCCAGTCAGTTCTTC. Looking up the rest from reference TRBV5-1 and TRBJ2-1 gives the full variable domain: KAGVTQTPRYLIKTRGQQVTLSCSPISGHRSVSWYQQTPGQGLQFLFEYFSETQRNKGNFPGRFSGRQFSNSRSEMNVSTLELGDSALYLCASSWGPGGASSQFFGPGTRLTVL.

The CDR3 sequence: CASRLGDYGYTF. The CDR3 DNA sequence: TGTGCCAGCAGACTGGGAGACTATGGCTACACCTTC. The chain recombines TRBV2 with TRBJ1-2; no firm D call. CDR3 size: 12 residues. Between the trimmed V and J ends, which lost 6 bases and 3 bases, there was a span of 8 bases. Germline V CDR1 and CDR2: SNHLY, FYNNEI. Full variable domain (outside the CDR3, taken from reference TRBV2 and TRBJ1-2): EPEVTQTPSHQVTQMGQEVILRCVPISNHLYFYWYRQILGQKVEFLVSFYNNEISEKSEIFDDQFSVERPDGSNFTLKIRSTKLEDSAMYFCASRLGDYGYTFGSGTRLTVV.

The chain couples TRBV10-2 to TRBJ1-5; D is perhaps TRBD1 (6 bases). V lost 3 bases and J 3 bases, leaving 15 bases between the germline ends. The CDR3 consists of 16 residues. Looked up from germline, CDR1 is WSHSY and CDR2 is SAAADI. The DNA of the CDR3 is TGCGCCAGCAGTGACCCAACGTGGGGGCTCAATCAGCCCCAGCATTTT. Translated: CASSDPTWGLNQPQHF.

The gene calls are TRBV7-9 and TRBJ2-3; 11 nucleotides align to TRBD2. The CDR3 loop spans 17 amino acids. CDR1 is SEHNR and CDR2 is FQNEAQ in the germline V gene (reference sequence). V dropped 2 bases and J dropped 3; count of bases not matched to a gene: 7. Written as DNA, the CDR3 is TGTGCCAGCAGCTTACTTAGCGGGAGGGCCGCGACAGATACGCAGTATTTT. Its translation is CASSLLSGRAATDTQYF.

The genes are TRBV5-6 and TRBJ2-5, with no clear D. In germline, CDR1 is SGHDT, CDR2 YYEEEE. Between the trimmed V and J ends, which lost 0 bases and 5 bases, there was a span of 11 bases. This CDR3 region has 14 residues. The DNA for the CDR3 is TGTGCCAGCAGCTTGGTGTCCCCCCTGGAGACCCAGTACTTC. This codes for CASSLVSPLETQYF. The full variable domain, its missing parts supplied by reference TRBV5-6 and TRBJ2-5, is DAGVTQSPTHLIKTRGQQVTLRCSPKSGHDTVSWYQQALGQGPQFIFQYYEEEERQRGNFPDRFSGHQFPNYSSELNVNALLLGDSALYLCASSLVSPLETQYFGPGTRLLVL.

The rearrangement links TRBV6-6 to TRBJ2-1, with a possible D match to TRBD1 (6 bases). Germline V CDR1 and CDR2: MNHNY, SVGAGI (reference sequence). Between the trimmed V and J ends, which lost 4 bases and 2 bases, there was a span of 12 bases. This CDR3 contains 15 residues. This CDR3 is CASSFAGAPYNEQFF. CDR3 nucleotides: TGTGCCAGCAGTTTTGCAGGGGCTCCCTACAATGAGCAGTTCTTC.

This chain links TRBV9 with TRBJ2-7, with D tentatively TRBD1 (6 bases). Germline V gene sequence: CDR1 SGDLS, CDR2 YYNGEE. With 4 bases removed from V and 0 bases from J, the gap between germline ends came to 14 bases. The CDR3 extends over 15 amino acids. The CDR3 loop reads CASSPGTLRSYEQYF. In DNA, the CDR3 is TGTGCCAGCAGCCCAGGGACACTCCGCTCCTACGAGCAGTACTTC.

This clone turned up a few times. V is TRBV19 and J is TRBJ1-5, with D possibly matching TRBD1 (5 bases). The CDR3 consists of 13 residues. Per germline, CDR1 LNHDA and CDR2 SQIVND (reference sequence). The V end lost 6 bases, the J end lost 3 bases, and 9 bases lay between the germline ends. CDR3 DNA: TGTGCCAGTAGCTCAGGGCTCAATCAGCCCCAGCATTTT. This encodes CASSSGLNQPQHF.

The CDR3 bases are TGTGCCAGCAGTGGGAGTACAACCCCTAACTATGGCTACACCTTC. Translation gives CASSGSTTPNYGYTF. V usage is TRBV6-5 and J usage is TRBJ1-2; D remains ambiguous. V was cut by 5 bases and J by 0 bases, with 13 bases left in between. CDR1 and CDR2 from the germline V gene are MNHEY and SVGAGI. The CDR3 runs 15 residues.

CDR3 DNA: TGTGCCAGTAAGGCTACAGGGGGTCTGCAGCCCCAGCATTTT. This gives the protein CASKATGGLQPQHF. J is TRBJ1-5 and V is TRBV19; TRBD1 matches 8 bases. V was clipped by 7 bases and J by 7 bases; unmatched bases: 9. Germline V gene data show CDR1 as LNHDA and CDR2 as SQIVND (reference sequence). The CDR3 is 14 amino acids. Using reference TRBV19 and TRBJ1-5 for the parts outside the CDR3, the full variable domain is DGGITQSPKYLFRKEGQNVTLSCEQNLNHDAMYWYRQDPGQGLRLIYYSQIVNDFQKGDIAEGYSVSREKKESFPLTVTSAQKNPTAFYLCASKATGGLQPQHFGDGTRLSIL.

The chain uses TRBV5-8 and TRBJ2-2; no clear D gene. The CDR3 spans 11 residues. The V end lost 4 bases, the J end lost 6 bases, and 4 bases lay between the germline ends. CDR1 is SGHTS, CDR2 YDEGEE, per germline. CDR3: CASSPSGELFF. CDR3 DNA: TGTGCCAGCAGCCCCTCCGGGGAGCTGTTTTTT.

The gene calls are TRBV2 and TRBJ2-5; D call uncertain. Trimming pared 7 bases from V and 4 bases from J, leaving 16 bases between. Germline V gives CDR1 SNHLY, CDR2 FYNNEI. This CDR3 is built from 14 residues. The CDR3 reads CASTLHEAPETQYF. CDR3 sequence (DNA): TGTGCCAGCACTTTACACGAGGCCCCAGAGACCCAGTACTTC.

This chain connects TRBV5-1 to TRBJ1-1; TRBD1 agrees at 8 bases. CDR1 SGHRS and CDR2 YFSETQ come from the germline V gene. This CDR3 spans 12 amino acids. V was clipped by 4 bases and J by 8 bases; unmatched bases: 4. The CDR3, as DNA: TGCGCCAGCAGCAAGGGACAGGCGGAAGCTTTCTTT. It translates to CASSKGQAEAFF.

This chain's CDR3 is CAWSVRRTASTDTQYF. The CDR3 DNA reads as TGTGCCTGGAGTGTACGAAGGACAGCTAGCACAGATACGCAGTATTTT. The rearrangement joins TRBV30 to TRBJ2-3, with D possibly being TRBD1 (6 bases). Trimming took 0 bases from V and 0 from J, leaving 13 bases between them. This CDR3 contains 16 residues. CDR1 GTSNPN and CDR2 SVGIG come from the germline V gene (reference sequence).